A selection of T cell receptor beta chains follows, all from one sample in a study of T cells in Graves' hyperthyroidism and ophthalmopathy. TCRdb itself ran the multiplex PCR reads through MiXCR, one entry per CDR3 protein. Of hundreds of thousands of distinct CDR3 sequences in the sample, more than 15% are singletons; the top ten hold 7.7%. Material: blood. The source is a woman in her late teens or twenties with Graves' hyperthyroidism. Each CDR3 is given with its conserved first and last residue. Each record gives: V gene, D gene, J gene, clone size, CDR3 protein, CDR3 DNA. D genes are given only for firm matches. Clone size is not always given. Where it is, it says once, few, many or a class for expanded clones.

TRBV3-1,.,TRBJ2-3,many,CASMDWFTDTQYF,TGTGCCAGCATGGACTGGTTCACAGATACGCAGTATTTT
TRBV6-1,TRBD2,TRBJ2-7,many,CASSRRTSGGTYEQYF,TGTGCCAGCAGTAGGCGGACTAGCGGGGGGACATACGAGCAGTACTTC
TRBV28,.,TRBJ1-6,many,CASSLSHGGIGPHNSPLHF,TGTGCCAGCAGTTTATCCCATGGCGGCATCGGGCCCCATAATTCACCCCTCCACTTT
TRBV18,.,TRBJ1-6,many,CASSPSGAGSNSPLHF,TGTGCCAGCTCACCATCCGGGGCCGGATCGAATTCACCCCTCCACTTT
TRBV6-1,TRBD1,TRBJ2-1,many,CASTPGGEGFDEQFF,TGTGCCAGCACCCCAGGGGGCGAAGGTTTCGATGAGCAGTTCTTC
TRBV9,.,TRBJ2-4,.,CASSGTAQGPGKNIQYF,TGTGCCAGCAGCGGTACCGCTCAGGGGCCTGGCAAAAACATTCAGTACTTC
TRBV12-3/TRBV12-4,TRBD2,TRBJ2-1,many,CASSLRTSGSLSEQFF,TGTGCCAGCAGTTTAAGGACTAGCGGGAGTTTAAGTGAGCAGTTCTTC
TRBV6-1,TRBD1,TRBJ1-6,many,CASSRDSYNSPLHF,TGTGCCAGCAGTCGGGACAGTTATAATTCACCCCTCCACTTT
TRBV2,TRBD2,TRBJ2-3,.,CASGGLAGGTDTQYF,TGTGCCAGCGGAGGACTAGCGGGGGGAACAGATACGCAGTATTTT
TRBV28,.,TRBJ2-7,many,CASSGRTLGYEQYF,TGTGCCAGCAGCGGACGGACCCTTGGCTACGAGCAGTACTTC
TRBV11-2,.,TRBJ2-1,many,CASSLIYGSSYNEQFF,TGTGCCAGCAGCTTAATCTACGGGAGCTCCTACAATGAGCAGTTCTTC
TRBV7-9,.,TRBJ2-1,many,CASSLVGGKSYNEQFF,TGTGCCAGCAGCTTAGTAGGGGGTAAGAGCTACAATGAGCAGTTCTTC
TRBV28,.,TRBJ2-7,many,CATNSGLPGYEQYF,TGTGCCACCAACAGCGGGCTTCCAGGCTACGAGCAGTACTTC
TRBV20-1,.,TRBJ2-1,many,CSASGPVTNEQFF,TGCAGTGCTAGTGGACCAGTGACCAATGAGCAGTTCTTC
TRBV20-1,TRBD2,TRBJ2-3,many,CSARDSLAGGSDTQYF,TGCAGTGCTAGAGATTCGCTAGCGGGGGGTTCAGATACGCAGTATTTT
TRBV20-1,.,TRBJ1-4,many,CSAGGASEKLFF,TGCAGTGCTGGAGGGGCGAGTGAAAAACTGTTTTTT
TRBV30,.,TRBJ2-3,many,CAWSRMGDTQYF,TGTGCCTGGAGTCGGATGGGAGATACGCAGTATTTT